This T cell receptor beta chain was found in a study of blood T cell repertoires in COVID-19. V gave up 1 base and J gave up 0 bases, with 7 bases separating them. The CDR3 has 16 residues. The germline CDR1 and CDR2 sequences are SGHAT and FQDESV (reference sequence). Here immunoSEQ multiplex PCR was the method, and the copy in TCRdb shows in-frame clones only, minus some. The sample yields around 160,000 clones, less than 90% seen once. This clone was recorded a few times. The sequence was collected from a woman between 45 and 60 years old who had been exposed to COVID-19. The specimen was PBMCs or T cells enriched from blood (not recorded which). The V gene is TRBV11-1, the J gene TRBJ2-6; D not certain. CDR3 residues: CASSLGWSSGANVLTF. The CDR3 DNA reads TGTGCCAGCAGCTTAGGGTGGAGCTCTGGGGCCAACGTCCTGACTTTC.